Detailed here is one T cell receptor beta chain. This CDR3 spans 18 amino acids. Losses at the gene ends were 0 bases for V and 2 bases for J; bases not matched to a gene: 7. This record belongs to a study of blood T cell repertoires in COVID-19. The repertoire was sequenced with immunoSEQ multiplex PCR; TCRdb's copy has only in-frame clones and lacks some. Among 100,000 to 120,000 clones listed, approximately 79% were seen once. The gene calls are TRBV23-1 and TRBJ1-1, with 12 bases fitting TRBD1. TRBV23-1 is annotated as an ORF whose role is uncertain. The receptor comes from a woman older than 75 with active or convalescent COVID-19. The specimen was peripheral blood. The CDR3 sequence: CASSQSLGQGAYNTEAFF. In DNA form, the CDR3 reads TGCGCCAGCAGTCAATCGTTGGGACAGGGGGCCTATAACACTGAAGCTTTCTTT.